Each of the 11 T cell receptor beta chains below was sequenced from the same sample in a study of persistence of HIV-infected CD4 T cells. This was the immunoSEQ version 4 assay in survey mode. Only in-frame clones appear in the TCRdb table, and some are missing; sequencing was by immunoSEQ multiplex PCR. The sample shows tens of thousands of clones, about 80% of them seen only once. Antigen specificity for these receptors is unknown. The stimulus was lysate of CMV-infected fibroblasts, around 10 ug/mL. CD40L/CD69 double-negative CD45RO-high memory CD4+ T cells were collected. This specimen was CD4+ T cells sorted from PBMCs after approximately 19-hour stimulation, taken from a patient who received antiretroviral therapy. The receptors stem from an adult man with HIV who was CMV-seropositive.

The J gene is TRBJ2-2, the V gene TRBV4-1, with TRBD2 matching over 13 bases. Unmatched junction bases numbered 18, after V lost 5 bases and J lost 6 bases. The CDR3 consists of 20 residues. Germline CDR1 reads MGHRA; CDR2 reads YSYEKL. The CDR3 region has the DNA TGCGCCAGCAGCGCATTCGGGACTAGCGGGAAGTGGCTTCATGCCGGGGAGCTGTTTTTT. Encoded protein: CASSAFGTSGKWLHAGELFF.

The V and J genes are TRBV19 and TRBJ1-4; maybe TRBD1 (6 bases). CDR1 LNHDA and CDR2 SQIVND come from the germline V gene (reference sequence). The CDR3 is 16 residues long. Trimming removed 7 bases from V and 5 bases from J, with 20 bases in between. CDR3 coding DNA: TGTGCCAGTACATTACGAACAGGGCTGGGGAATGAAAAACTGTTTTTT. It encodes CASTLRTGLGNEKLFF.

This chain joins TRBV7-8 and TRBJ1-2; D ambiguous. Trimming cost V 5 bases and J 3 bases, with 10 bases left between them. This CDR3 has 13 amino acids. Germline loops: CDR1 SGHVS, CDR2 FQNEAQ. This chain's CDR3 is CASSRVWDYGYTF. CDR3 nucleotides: TGTGCCAGCAGCCGCGTGTGGGACTATGGCTACACCTTC.

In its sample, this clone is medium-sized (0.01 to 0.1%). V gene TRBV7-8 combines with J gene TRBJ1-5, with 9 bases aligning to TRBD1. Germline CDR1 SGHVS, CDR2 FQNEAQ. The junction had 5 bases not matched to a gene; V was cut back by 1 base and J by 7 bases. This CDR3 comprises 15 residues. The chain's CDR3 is CASSLGGQGFQPQHF. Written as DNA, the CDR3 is TGTGCCAGCAGCTTAGGCGGACAGGGGTTCCAGCCCCAGCATTTT.

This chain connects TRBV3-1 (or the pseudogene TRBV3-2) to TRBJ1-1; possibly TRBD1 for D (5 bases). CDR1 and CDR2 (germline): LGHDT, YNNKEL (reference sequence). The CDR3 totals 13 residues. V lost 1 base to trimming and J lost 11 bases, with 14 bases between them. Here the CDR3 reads CASSQAGTPRAFF. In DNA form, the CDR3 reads TGTGCCAGCAGCCAAGCCGGGACCCCTCGGGCTTTCTTT.

CDR3 amino acids: CASSPKVVANTGELFF. CDR3 coding DNA: TGTGCCAGCAGCCCTAAAGTGGTTGCGAACACCGGGGAGCTGTTTTTT. The chain employs TRBV7-2 and TRBJ2-2; no reliable D call. The CDR3 runs to 16 residues. Germline V gives CDR1 SGHTA, CDR2 FQGNSA. The V end was cut by 5 bases, the J end by 0 bases, with 13 bases between.

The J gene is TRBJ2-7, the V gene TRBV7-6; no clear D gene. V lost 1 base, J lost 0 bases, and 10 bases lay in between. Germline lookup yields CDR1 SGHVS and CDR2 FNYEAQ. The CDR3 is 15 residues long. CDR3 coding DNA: TGTGCCAGCAGCTTAGTTCAGACAAGCTCCTACGAGCAGTACTTC. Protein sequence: CASSLVQTSSYEQYF. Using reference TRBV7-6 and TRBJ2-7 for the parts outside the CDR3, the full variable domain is GAGVSQSPRYKVTKRGQDVALRCDPISGHVSLYWYRQALGQGPEFLTYFNYEAQQDKSGLPNDRFSAERPEGSISTLTIQRTEQRDSAMYRCASSLVQTSSYEQYFGPGTRLTVT.

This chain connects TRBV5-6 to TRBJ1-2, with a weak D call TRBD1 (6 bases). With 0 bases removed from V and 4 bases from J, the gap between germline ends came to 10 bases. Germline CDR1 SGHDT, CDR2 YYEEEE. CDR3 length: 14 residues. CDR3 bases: TGTGCCAGCAGCTTGGACAGGGTGATCTATGGCTACACCTTC. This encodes CASSLDRVIYGYTF.

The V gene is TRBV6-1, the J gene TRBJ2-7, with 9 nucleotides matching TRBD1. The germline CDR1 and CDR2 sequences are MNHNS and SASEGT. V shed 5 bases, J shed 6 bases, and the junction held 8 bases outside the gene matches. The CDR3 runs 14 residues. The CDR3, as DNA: TGTGCCAGCAGTCCGGACAGGGGCGGTGGCGAGCAGTACTTC. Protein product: CASSPDRGGGEQYF.

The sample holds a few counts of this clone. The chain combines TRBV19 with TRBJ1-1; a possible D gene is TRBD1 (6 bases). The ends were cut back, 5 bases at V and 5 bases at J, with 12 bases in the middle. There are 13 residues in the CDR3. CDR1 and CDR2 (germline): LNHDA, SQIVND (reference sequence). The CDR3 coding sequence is TGTGCCAGTAGTCCACAGGGAGGGACTGAAGCTTTCTTT. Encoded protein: CASSPQGGTEAFF.

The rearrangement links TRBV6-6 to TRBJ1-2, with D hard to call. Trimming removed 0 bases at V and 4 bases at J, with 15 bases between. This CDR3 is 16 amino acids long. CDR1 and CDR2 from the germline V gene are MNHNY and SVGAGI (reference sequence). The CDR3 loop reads CASSYSFKVTGYGYTF. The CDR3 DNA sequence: TGTGCCAGCAGTTACTCGTTTAAGGTGACGGGCTATGGCTACACCTTC.